The 20 T cell receptor beta chains below come from one sample, sequenced in a study of T cell changes during pregnancy in multiple sclerosis. Method: immunoSEQ multiplex PCR; TCRdb's copy keeps in-frame clones and lacks some. The sample includes some 100,000 clones, more than 80% of them seen just once. Sequenced material: peripheral blood, taken in the second trimester of pregnancy. Receptor source: a female donor with multiple sclerosis, enrolled in a pregnancy study.

The chain joins TRBV27 to TRBJ1-4; TRBD1 aligns across 10 bases. This CDR3 has 17 amino acids. Germline trimming cut 6 bases from V and 1 base from J; bases unmatched to any gene: 8. Germline loops: CDR1 MNHEY, CDR2 SMNVEV (reference sequence). This CDR3 is CASSPGQGFRTNEKLFF. CDR3 coding DNA: TGTGCCAGCAGCCCGGGACAGGGGTTCCGAACTAATGAAAAACTGTTTTTT.

The J gene is TRBJ1-6, the V gene TRBV5-1, with 7 bases aligning to TRBD1. The CDR3 length is 14 residues. V was pared by 3 bases and J by 10 bases, with 7 bases of the junction left unmatched. CDR1 and CDR2 (germline): SGHRS, YFSETQ. CDR3: CASSSETGLSPLHF. CDR3 nucleotide sequence: TGCGCCAGCAGCTCGGAGACAGGGCTGTCACCCCTCCACTTT.

V and J are TRBV5-5 and TRBJ2-2; TRBD2 might be the D (6 bases). This CDR3 spans 15 amino acids. V lost 4 bases and J 2 bases, leaving 12 bases between the germline ends. The germline CDR1 and CDR2 sequences are SGHKS and YYEKEE (reference sequence). The CDR3 DNA reads TGTGCCAGCAGCCTGCCGGGACTTAACACCGGGGAGCTGTTTTTT. Translated, it gives CASSLPGLNTGELFF. Full variable domain (remainder filled in from reference TRBV5-5 and TRBJ2-2): DAGVTQSPTHLIKTRGQQVTLRCSPISGHKSVSWYQQVLGQGPQFIFQYYEKEERGRGNFPDRFSARQFPNYSSELNVNALLLGDSALYLCASSLPGLNTGELFFGEGSRLTVL.

The genes are TRBV5-1 and TRBJ2-1; TRBD2 aligns across 11 bases. The trim removed 3 bases at V and 7 bases at J, leaving 9 bases unmatched. Germline values: CDR1 SGHRS, CDR2 YFSETQ. The length of the CDR3 is 16 residues. This CDR3 reads CASSSLAGGSGNEQFF. CDR3 in DNA: TGCGCCAGCAGCTCGTTAGCGGGGGGGTCGGGGAATGAGCAGTTCTTC.

This chain links TRBV9 with TRBJ2-3; 7 bases are shared with TRBD1. The V and J ends lost 3 bases and 0 bases, in that order; junction bases with no gene match: 1. The CDR3 length is 14 residues. The germline gives CDR1 SGDLS, CDR2 YYNGEE. CDR3 sequence: CASSETGSTDTQYF. DNA of the CDR3: TGTGCCAGCAGCGAGACAGGGAGCACAGATACGCAGTATTTT.

This chain uses TRBV30 with TRBJ1-2; no clear D gene. Germline loops: CDR1 GTSNPN, CDR2 SVGIG (reference sequence). The CDR3 covers 14 residues. The ends were cut back, 4 bases at V and 8 bases at J, with 20 bases in the middle. The CDR3 loop reads CAWTLSPSGVGYTF. The CDR3 DNA sequence: TGTGCCTGGACCCTATCCCCTTCGGGAGTAGGCTACACCTTC.

The rearrangement joins TRBV7-3 to TRBJ1-1, with a weak D call TRBD1 (6 bases). Germline V gene data show CDR1 as SGHTA and CDR2 as FQGTGA. V was cut by 1 base and J by 6 bases, with 12 bases left in between. This CDR3 contains 14 residues. CDR3: CASSLRAGESEAFF. In DNA form, the CDR3 reads TGTGCCAGCAGCTTAAGGGCAGGGGAGTCTGAAGCTTTCTTT.

J is TRBJ1-2 and V is TRBV5-5; D might be TRBD1 (5 bases). CDR1 and CDR2 (germline): SGHKS, YYEKEE (reference sequence). The ends were cut back, 2 bases at V and 1 base at J, with 9 bases in the middle. This CDR3 region has 14 residues. The CDR3 loop is CASSFLDSNYGYTF. CDR3 bases: TGTGCCAGCAGCTTCCTTGACAGTAACTATGGCTACACCTTC.

The gene calls are TRBV6-5 and TRBJ2-7; a weak D match, TRBD2 (5 bases). V lost 0 bases and J lost 2, with 5 bases in between. The CDR3 length is 13 residues. CDR1 is MNHEY, CDR2 SVGAGI, per germline. CDR3: CASSYSRAYEQYF. The CDR3 nucleotides are TGTGCCAGCAGTTACTCGAGGGCCTACGAGCAGTACTTC.

The rearrangement joins TRBV5-1 to TRBJ2-3; TRBD1 matches at 8 bases. The CDR3 is made up of 14 amino acids. The V segment lost 4 bases and the J segment 6 bases; nucleotides outside the gene matches: 7. Germline CDR1 is SGHRS and CDR2 is YFSETQ. The CDR3 loop is CASSERQGLDTQYF. As DNA, the CDR3 is TGCGCCAGCAGCGAGCGACAGGGGTTGGATACGCAGTATTTT. Combining the CDR3 with reference TRBV5-1 and TRBJ2-3 gives the whole variable domain KAGVTQTPRYLIKTRGQQVTLSCSPISGHRSVSWYQQTPGQGLQFLFEYFSETQRNKGNFPGRFSGRQFSNSRSEMNVSTLELGDSALYLCASSERQGLDTQYFGPGTRLTVL.

CDR3 protein: CASRSYYEKLFF. Written as DNA, the CDR3 is TGTGCCAGCAGGTCCTATTATGAAAAACTGTTTTTT. This chain links TRBV6-1 with TRBJ1-4, with D unclear. The germline V gene has CDR1 MNHNS and CDR2 SASEGT. This CDR3 contains 12 residues. V shed 6 bases and J shed 6 bases, with 8 bases lying between them.

This clone was found once. The chain joins TRBV5-1 to TRBJ1-2; 9 bases map to TRBD1. The CDR3 sequence is 15 residues long. Germline V gene data show CDR1 as SGHRS and CDR2 as YFSETQ. The ends lost 4 bases at V and 4 bases at J; junction bases unmatched: 8. The CDR3 region is CASSPGTGRTYGYTF. The CDR3 DNA follows: TGCGCCAGCAGCCCCGGGACAGGGCGGACCTATGGCTACACCTTC.

The count of this clone is one. V gene TRBV6-5 combines with J gene TRBJ1-1, with a possible D match to TRBD1 (5 bases). V was shortened by 2 bases and J by 11 bases, with 12 bases between the two germline ends. The CDR3 consists of 12 residues. The germline CDR1 and CDR2 sequences are MNHEY and SVGAGI. CDR3: CASSYVGGSAFF. For the CDR3, the DNA is TGTGCCAGCAGTTACGTGGGGGGGTCGGCTTTCTTT.

CDR3 DNA: TGTGCCAGCAGCAATAGCGGGAGGGTTATTGAGACCCAGTACTTC. Its translation: CASSNSGRVIETQYF. The genes are TRBV7-9 and TRBJ2-5; 11 bases align to TRBD2. Germline V lookup: CDR1 SEHNR, CDR2 FQNEAQ (reference sequence). The CDR3 is made up of 15 amino acids. After removal of 5 bases from V and 5 bases from J, the junction contained 7 bases not matched to a gene.

The chain couples TRBV7-6 to TRBJ2-2; no clear D. The CDR3 contains 16 residues. The V end was cut by 5 bases, the J end by 7 bases, with 20 bases between. Looked up from germline, CDR1 is SGHVS and CDR2 is FNYEAQ. The CDR3 loop is CASSPSPGSLGGELFF. The CDR3 coding sequence is TGTGCCAGCAGCCCATCACCGGGTTCGTTAGGCGGGGAGCTGTTTTTT.

The chain couples TRBV28 to TRBJ2-7; 7 bases are shared with TRBD1. Germline V gene lookup returns CDR1 MDHEN and CDR2 SYDVKM. CDR3 length: 12 residues. Germline trimming cut 9 bases from V and 6 bases from J; bases unmatched to any gene: 8. The CDR3 region is CASTGVRSEQYF. In DNA, the CDR3 is TGTGCCAGTACAGGGGTAAGGAGCGAGCAGTACTTC. The variable domain in full, completed from reference TRBV28 and TRBJ2-7, reads DVKVTQSSRYLVKRTGEKVFLECVQDMDHENMFWYRQDPGLGLRLIYFSYDVKMKEKGDIPEGYSVSREKKERFSLILESASTNQTSMYLCASTGVRSEQYFGPGTRLTVT.

The chain couples TRBV9 to TRBJ2-3; no definite D call. V was clipped by 3 bases and J by 2 bases, with 13 bases between them. Germline-derived CDR1 and CDR2 are SGDLS and YYNGEE. This CDR3 is built from 15 residues. CDR3 bases: TGTGCCAGCAGCGCCCGAGCCCTCAACACAGATACGCAGTATTTT. Translating it yields CASSARALNTDTQYF.

V usage is TRBV7-3 and J usage is TRBJ1-3, with 7 positions matching TRBD1. This CDR3 spans 14 amino acids. The junction had 5 bases not matched to a gene; V was cut back by 5 bases and J by 4 bases. CDR1 and CDR2 from the germline V gene are SGHTA and FQGTGA. This CDR3 reads CASSPTGAGNTIYF. DNA for the CDR3: TGTGCCAGCAGCCCTACAGGGGCCGGAAACACCATATATTTT. The full variable domain, with the rest looked up from reference TRBV7-3 and TRBJ1-3, is GAGVSQTPSNKVTEKGKYVELRCDPISGHTALYWYRQSLGQGPEFLIYFQGTGAADDSGLPNDRFFAVRPEGSVSTLKIQRTERGDSAVYLCASSPTGAGNTIYFGEGSWLTVV.

The chain couples TRBV7-3 to TRBJ1-3; 8 positions match TRBD1. V was clipped by 3 bases and J by 4 bases; unmatched bases: 5. CDR3 length: 15 amino acids. CDR1 and CDR2 (germline): SGHTA, FQGTGA. As DNA, the CDR3 is TGTGCCAGCAGCTTCACAGGGGGGACAGGAAACACCATATATTTT. It specifies CASSFTGGTGNTIYF.

This chain links TRBV2 with TRBJ2-2, with D possibly TRBD2 on 7 matching bases. The V end lost 3 bases, the J end lost 7 bases, and 15 bases lay between the germline ends. The CDR3 contains 15 residues. Looked up from germline, CDR1 is SNHLY and CDR2 is FYNNEI. CDR3 coding DNA: TGTGCCAGCAGTGAGGGTAGGGGGGGCATCGGGGAGCTGTTTTTT. This codes for CASSEGRGGIGELFF.